The clone carrying this TCR beta chain was counted once. The data derive from a study of blood T cell repertoires in COVID-19. Study-level information: Sites in the United States, Italy and Spain provided acute and convalescent COVID-19 samples.

V lost 8 bases to trimming and J lost 0 bases, with 14 bases between them. Germline CDR1 is WSHSY and CDR2 is SAAADI. This CDR3 contains 14 residues. Authors' analysis steps: Amplification with reference gene primers provided the estimates of nucleated cell counts. Only in-frame clones appear in the TCRdb table, and some are missing; sequencing was by immunoSEQ multiplex PCR. The DNA was the basis for D and trimming; V, J and clone size are from that table. The table records more than 95,000 clones, about 90% of them present only once. Specimen: peripheral blood. The receptor comes from a woman aged 55-70 years with acute or convalescent COVID-19. The rearrangement joins TRBV10-2 to TRBJ2-7; tentatively, D is TRBD1 (6 bases). Written as DNA, the CDR3 is TGCGCCAGCCGCGGGCAGGGGAGCTCCTACGAGCAGTACTTC. Translating it yields CASRGQGSSYEQYF.